Given below is one T cell receptor (delta chain) in context. This sample is drawn from a study of gamma-delta T cells after stem cell transplantation. V shed 3 bases and J 1 base; nucleotides not matched to a gene: 6. This CDR3 has 15 residues. Germline CDR1 and CDR2: GEAIGNYY and EKD. TCRdb re-processed the RT-PCR reads using CATT. The sample contains 1,200 or so delta-chain clones, 2.4% of which appear only once. The sequenced material came from gamma-delta T cells. This clonotype was obtained from a human donor. It is not recorded whose cells these are; they may come from a transplant donor. This chain uses TRDV2 with TRDJ1; 8 bases are a match to TRDD3. The CDR3 here is CACDSVGDSTDKLIF. CDR3 DNA sequence: TGTGCCTGTGACTCGGTGGGGGATTCCACCGATAAACTCATCTTT.